This is a list of T cell receptor beta chains from one sample in a study of technical replicates of blood from several donors. Only in-frame clones appear in the TCRdb table, and some are missing; sequencing was by immunoSEQ multiplex PCR. Among around 60,000 clones, 85% to 95% were seen once, and the ten largest hold 3.5% to 5.5%. Sample: PBMCs. The source of these receptors is a human donor in good health. Some clones in this sample may be carry-over from other donors' samples. The CDR3 runs from the conserved cysteine through the conserved F or W. Fields, in order: clone size, D gene, V gene, J gene, CDR3 DNA, CDR3 protein. D genes are given only for firm matches. The size entry is marked missing in some rows and otherwise reads once, few, many or a size class.

>-|TRBD1|TRBV19|TRBJ1-2
TGTGCCAGTAGTACAAGACAGGGGGCTAAAGATGGCTACACCTTC
CASSTRQGAKDGYTF
>once|-|TRBV4-3|TRBJ2-6
TGCGCCAGCAGCCAAGAGCGGGCAGGGGCCAACGTCCTGACTTTC
CASSQERAGANVLTF
>-|-|TRBV7-6|TRBJ2-6
TGTGCCAGCAGCCCCGCGGGGACTGGGGCCAACGTCCTGACTTTC
CASSPAGTGANVLTF
>-|TRBD2|TRBV30|TRBJ2-3
TGTGCCTGGAGCCGGACTAGCGCCCAAACAGATACGCAGTATTTT
CAWSRTSAQTDTQYF
>-|TRBD1|TRBV6-5|TRBJ1-2
TGTGCCAGCACCACAGGGGAAGGGTTCTATGGCTACACCTTC
CASTTGEGFYGYTF
>-|TRBD2|TRBV5-1|TRBJ2-1
TGCGCCAGCAGCGAACTAGCGGGGGGGACCTACAATGAGCAGTTCTTC
CASSELAGGTYNEQFF
>few|-|TRBV23-1|TRBJ2-2
TGCGCCAGCGGCCGAAGGGGCGGGGAGCTGTTTTTT
CASGRRGGELFF
>-|-|TRBV15|TRBJ2-6
TGTGCCACCAGCAGAGACAGGGCTATTAGCTCTGGGGCCAACGTCCTGACTTTC
CATSRDRAISSGANVLTF
>once|-|TRBV7-3|TRBJ1-3
TGTGCCAGCAGCCCCGGGACTTCCTCTGGAAACACCATATATTTT
CASSPGTSSGNTIYF
>-|TRBD1|TRBV6-4|TRBJ2-3
TGTGCCAGCAGTGAGACGGCAGGGGGCGCAGATACGCAGTATTTT
CASSETAGGADTQYF
>-|-|TRBV5-6|TRBJ1-5
TGTGCCAGCAGCTTAAGGGGGTTCAGCAATCAGCCCCAGCATTTT
CASSLRGFSNQPQHF
>-|TRBD2|TRBV15|TRBJ2-1
TGTGCCACCCTAGCGGAAAGCTCCTACAATGAGCAGTTCTTC
CATLAESSYNEQFF
>-|TRBD2|TRBV6-5|TRBJ2-7
TGTGCCAGCAGTACCGGGACTAGCGGAACCTGGGGGCAGTACTTC
CASSTGTSGTWGQYF
>-|TRBD1|TRBV18|TRBJ2-7
TGTGCCAGCTCACCCCGACAGGGCTCCTACGAGCAGTACTTC
CASSPRQGSYEQYF
>-|TRBD1|TRBV5-1|TRBJ1-2
TGCGCCAGCAGCACAGGGGGCTCCGGTGGCTACACCTTC
CASSTGGSGGYTF
>-|-|TRBV2|TRBJ2-5
TGTGCCAGCAGTGAGGCGGGGGCCTTCCAAGAGACCCAGTACTTC
CASSEAGAFQETQYF
>-|-|TRBV6-1|TRBJ1-2
TGTGCCAGCTCCGCAGGGCCCCCCCGTGGCTACACCTTC
CASSAGPPRGYTF
>-|-|TRBV4-2|TRBJ1-2
TGTGCCAGCAGCCAAGATTGGGGATGGGGGGTCTATGGCTACACCTTC
CASSQDWGWGVYGYTF
>-|-|TRBV4-3|TRBJ1-3
TGCGCCAGCAGCCCCTCTTCAGGATCTGGAAACACCATATATTTT
CASSPSSGSGNTIYF
>once|TRBD2|TRBV6-5|TRBJ2-5
TGTGCCAGCAGTTTCGGACGGGAGGTGCAGACCCAGTACTTC
CASSFGREVQTQYF
>-|-|TRBV5-8|TRBJ2-4
TGTGCCACCCCCTGCAGTACCAAAAACATTCAGTACTTC
CATPCSTKNIQYF
>-|TRBD1|TRBV4-2|TRBJ1-2
TGTGCCAGCAGCCCAGCCGGGACAGGGGCGCTCTATGGCTACACCTTC
CASSPAGTGALYGYTF